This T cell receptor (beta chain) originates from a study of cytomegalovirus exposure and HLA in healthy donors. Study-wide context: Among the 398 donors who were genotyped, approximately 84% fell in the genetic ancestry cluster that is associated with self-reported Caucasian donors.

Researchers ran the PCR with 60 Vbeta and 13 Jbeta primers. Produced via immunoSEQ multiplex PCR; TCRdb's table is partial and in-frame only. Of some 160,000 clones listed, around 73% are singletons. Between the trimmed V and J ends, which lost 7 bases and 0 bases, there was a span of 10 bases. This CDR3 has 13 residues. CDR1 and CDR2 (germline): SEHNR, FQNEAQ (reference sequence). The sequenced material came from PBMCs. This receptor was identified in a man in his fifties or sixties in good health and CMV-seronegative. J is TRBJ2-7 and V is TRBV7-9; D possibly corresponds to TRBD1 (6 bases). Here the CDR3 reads CASNSQGSYEQYF. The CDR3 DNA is TGTGCCAGCAACTCACAGGGCTCCTACGAGCAGTACTTC.